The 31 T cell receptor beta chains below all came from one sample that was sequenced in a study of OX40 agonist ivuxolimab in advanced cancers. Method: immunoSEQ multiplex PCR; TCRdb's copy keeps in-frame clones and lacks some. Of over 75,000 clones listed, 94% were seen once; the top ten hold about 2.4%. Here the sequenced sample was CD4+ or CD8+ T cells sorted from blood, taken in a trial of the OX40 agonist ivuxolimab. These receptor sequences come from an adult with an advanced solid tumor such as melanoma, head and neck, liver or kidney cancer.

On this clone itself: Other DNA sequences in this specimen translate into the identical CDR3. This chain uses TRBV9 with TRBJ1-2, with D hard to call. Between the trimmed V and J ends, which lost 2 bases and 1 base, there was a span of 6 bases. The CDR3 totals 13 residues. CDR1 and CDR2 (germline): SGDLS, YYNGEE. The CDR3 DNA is TGTGCCAGCAGCGTTGAGCTTAACTATGGCTACACCTTC. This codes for CASSVELNYGYTF.

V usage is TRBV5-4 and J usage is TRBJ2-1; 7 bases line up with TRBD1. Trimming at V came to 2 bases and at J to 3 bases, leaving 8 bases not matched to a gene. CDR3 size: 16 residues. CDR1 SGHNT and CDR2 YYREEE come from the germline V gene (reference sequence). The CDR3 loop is CASSFTTGTIYNEQFF. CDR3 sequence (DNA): TGTGCCAGCAGCTTTACGACAGGGACAATCTACAATGAGCAGTTCTTC. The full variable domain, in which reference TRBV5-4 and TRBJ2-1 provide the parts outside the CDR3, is ETGVTQSPTHLIKTRGQQVTLRCSSQSGHNTVSWYQQALGQGPQFIFQYYREEENGRGNFPPRFSGLQFPNYSSELNVNALELDDSALYLCASSFTTGTIYNEQFFGPGTRLTVL.

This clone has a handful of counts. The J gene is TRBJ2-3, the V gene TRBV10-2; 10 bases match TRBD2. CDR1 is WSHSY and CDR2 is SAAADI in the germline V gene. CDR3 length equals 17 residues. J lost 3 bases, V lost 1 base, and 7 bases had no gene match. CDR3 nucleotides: TGCGCCAGCAGTGAGTTTCCGACTAGCGGGTTAACAGATACGCAGTATTTT. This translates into CASSEFPTSGLTDTQYF.

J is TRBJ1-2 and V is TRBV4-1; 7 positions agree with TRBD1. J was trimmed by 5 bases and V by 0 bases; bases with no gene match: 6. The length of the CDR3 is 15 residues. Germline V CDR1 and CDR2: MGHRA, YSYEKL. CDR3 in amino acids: CASSQEPGGRYGYTF. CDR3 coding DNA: TGCGCCAGCAGCCAAGAACCAGGGGGACGTTATGGCTACACCTTC.

In nucleotides, the CDR3 is TGTGCCAGCAGCTTGTCCCGAAACAGGGGTGAAAAACTGTTTTTT. The encoded protein is CASSLSRNRGEKLFF. The chain recombines TRBV5-4 with TRBJ1-4; TRBD1 agrees at 7 bases. This CDR3 comprises 15 residues. Germline trimming cut 1 base from V and 7 bases from J; bases unmatched to any gene: 7. CDR1 and CDR2 (germline): SGHNT, YYREEE (reference sequence).

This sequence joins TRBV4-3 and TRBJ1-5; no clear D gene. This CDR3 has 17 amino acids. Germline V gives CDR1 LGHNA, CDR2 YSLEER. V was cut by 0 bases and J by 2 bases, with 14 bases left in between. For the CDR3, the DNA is TGCGCCAGCAGCCAAGATCGGAGAGGATCAGGCAATCAGCCCCAGCATTTT. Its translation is CASSQDRRGSGNQPQHF.

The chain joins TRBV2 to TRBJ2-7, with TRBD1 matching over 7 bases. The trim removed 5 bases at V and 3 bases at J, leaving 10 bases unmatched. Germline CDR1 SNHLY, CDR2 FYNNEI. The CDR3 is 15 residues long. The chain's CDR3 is CASSSEDRLNYEQYF. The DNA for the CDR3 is TGTGCCAGCAGTTCCGAGGACAGGTTAAACTACGAGCAGTACTTC.

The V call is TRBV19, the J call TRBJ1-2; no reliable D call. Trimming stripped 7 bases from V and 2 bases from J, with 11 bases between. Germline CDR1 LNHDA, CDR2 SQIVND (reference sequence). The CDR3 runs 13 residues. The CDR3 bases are TGTGCCAGTATAGGGTATTCGAACTATGGCTACACCTTC. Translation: CASIGYSNYGYTF.

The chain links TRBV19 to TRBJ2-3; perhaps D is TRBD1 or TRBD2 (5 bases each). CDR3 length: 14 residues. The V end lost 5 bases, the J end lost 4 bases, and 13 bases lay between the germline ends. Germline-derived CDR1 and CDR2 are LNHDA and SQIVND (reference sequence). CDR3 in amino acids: CASSGGFNADTQYF. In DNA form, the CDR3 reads TGTGCCAGTAGTGGGGGATTTAACGCAGATACGCAGTATTTT.

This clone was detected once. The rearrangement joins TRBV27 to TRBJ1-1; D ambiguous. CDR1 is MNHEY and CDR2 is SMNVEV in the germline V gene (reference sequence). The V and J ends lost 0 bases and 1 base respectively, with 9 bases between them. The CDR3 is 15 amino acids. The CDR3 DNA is TGTGCCAGCAGTTTATCGCTCTCGGGGAACACTGAAGCTTTCTTT. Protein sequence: CASSLSLSGNTEAFF.

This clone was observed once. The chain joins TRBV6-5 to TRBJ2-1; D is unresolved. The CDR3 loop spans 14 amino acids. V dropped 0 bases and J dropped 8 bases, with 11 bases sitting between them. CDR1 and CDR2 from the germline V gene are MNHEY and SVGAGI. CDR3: CASSYSPRSDEQFF. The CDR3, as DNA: TGTGCCAGCAGTTACTCACCACGAAGCGATGAGCAGTTCTTC.

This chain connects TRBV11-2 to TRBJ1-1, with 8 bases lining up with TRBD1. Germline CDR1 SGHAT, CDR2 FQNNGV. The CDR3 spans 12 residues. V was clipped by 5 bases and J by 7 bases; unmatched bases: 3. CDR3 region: CASSQGAREAFF. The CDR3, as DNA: TGTGCCAGCAGCCAGGGGGCCCGTGAAGCTTTCTTT.

CDR3 DNA: TGTGCCAGCAGCCCGCTGGAGACACTAAGGAGCTCCTACAATGAGCAGTTCTTC. Protein: CASSPLETLRSSYNEQFF. The J gene is TRBJ2-1, the V gene TRBV5-5; D is ambiguous. The CDR3 contains 18 residues. Trimming left V 4 bases short and J 0 bases short, with 20 bases between. Germline lookup yields CDR1 SGHKS and CDR2 YYEKEE (reference sequence).

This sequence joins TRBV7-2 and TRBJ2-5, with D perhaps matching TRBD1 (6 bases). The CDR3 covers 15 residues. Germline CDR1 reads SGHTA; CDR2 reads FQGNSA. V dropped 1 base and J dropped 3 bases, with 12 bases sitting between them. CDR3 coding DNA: TGTGCCAGCAGCTTAGTAGGGGGTTGGGAAGAGACCCAGTACTTC. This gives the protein CASSLVGGWEETQYF.

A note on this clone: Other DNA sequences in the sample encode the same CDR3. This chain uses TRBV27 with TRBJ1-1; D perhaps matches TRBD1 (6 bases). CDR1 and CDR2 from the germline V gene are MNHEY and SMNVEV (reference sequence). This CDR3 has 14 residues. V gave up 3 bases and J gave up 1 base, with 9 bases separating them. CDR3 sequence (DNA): TGTGCCAGCAGTTTTCGGGGGGCGAACACTGAAGCTTTCTTT. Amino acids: CASSFRGANTEAFF.

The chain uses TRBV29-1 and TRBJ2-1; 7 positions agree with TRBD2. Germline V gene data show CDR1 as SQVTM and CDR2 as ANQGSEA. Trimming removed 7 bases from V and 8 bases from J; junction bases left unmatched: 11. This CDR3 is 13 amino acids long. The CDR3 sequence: CSGGGTERYEQFF. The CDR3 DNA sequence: TGCAGCGGGGGAGGGACGGAGAGGTATGAGCAGTTCTTC.

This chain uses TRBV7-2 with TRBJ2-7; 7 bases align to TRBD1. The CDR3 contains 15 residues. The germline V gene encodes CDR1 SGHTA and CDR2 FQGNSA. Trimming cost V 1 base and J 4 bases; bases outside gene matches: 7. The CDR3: CASSLEGALRYEQYF. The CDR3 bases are TGTGCCAGCAGCTTAGAGGGGGCCCTGAGGTACGAGCAGTACTTC.

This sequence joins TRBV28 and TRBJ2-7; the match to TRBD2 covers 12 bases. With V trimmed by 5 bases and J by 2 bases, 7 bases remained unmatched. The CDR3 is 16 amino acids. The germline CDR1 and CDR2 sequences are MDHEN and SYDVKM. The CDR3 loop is CASSTWTSGTAYEQYF. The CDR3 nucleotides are TGTGCCAGCAGTACCTGGACTAGCGGGACCGCCTACGAGCAGTACTTC.

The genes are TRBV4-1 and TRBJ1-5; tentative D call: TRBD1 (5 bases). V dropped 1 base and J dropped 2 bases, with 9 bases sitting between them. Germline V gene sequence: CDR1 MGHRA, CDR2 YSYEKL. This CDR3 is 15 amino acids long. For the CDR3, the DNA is TGCGCCAGCAGCCAAGCTATACAGGGCAATCAGCCCCAGCATTTT. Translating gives CASSQAIQGNQPQHF.

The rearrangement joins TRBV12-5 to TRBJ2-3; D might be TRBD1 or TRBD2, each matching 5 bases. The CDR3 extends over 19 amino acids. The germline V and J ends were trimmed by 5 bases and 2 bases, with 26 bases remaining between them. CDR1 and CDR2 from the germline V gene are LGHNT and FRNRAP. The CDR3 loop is CASGQFFPQGTGITDTQYF. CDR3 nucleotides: TGTGCTAGTGGTCAGTTTTTCCCTCAAGGGACGGGGATCACAGATACGCAGTATTTT.

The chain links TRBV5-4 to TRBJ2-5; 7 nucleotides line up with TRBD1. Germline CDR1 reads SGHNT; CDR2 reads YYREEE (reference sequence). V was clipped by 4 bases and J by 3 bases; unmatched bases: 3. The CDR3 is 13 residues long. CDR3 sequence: CASSPTGEETQYF. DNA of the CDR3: TGTGCCAGCAGCCCTACAGGGGAAGAGACCCAGTACTTC. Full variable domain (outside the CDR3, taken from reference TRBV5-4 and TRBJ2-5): ETGVTQSPTHLIKTRGQQVTLRCSSQSGHNTVSWYQQALGQGPQFIFQYYREEENGRGNFPPRFSGLQFPNYSSELNVNALELDDSALYLCASSPTGEETQYFGPGTRLLVL.

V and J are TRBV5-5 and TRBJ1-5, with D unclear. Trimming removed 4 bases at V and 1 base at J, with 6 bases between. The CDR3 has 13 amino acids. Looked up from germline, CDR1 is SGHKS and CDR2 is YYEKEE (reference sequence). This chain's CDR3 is CASSPGSNQPQHF. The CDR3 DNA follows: TGTGCCAGCAGCCCCGGGAGCAATCAGCCCCAGCATTTT.

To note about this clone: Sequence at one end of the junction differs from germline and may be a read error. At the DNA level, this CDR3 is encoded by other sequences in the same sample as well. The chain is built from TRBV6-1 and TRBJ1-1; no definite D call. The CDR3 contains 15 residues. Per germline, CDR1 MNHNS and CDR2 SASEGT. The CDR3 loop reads CASSEAGAPWVEAFF. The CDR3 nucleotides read TGTGCCAGCAGTGAAGCGGGCGCTCCCTGGGTGGAAGCCTTCTTT.

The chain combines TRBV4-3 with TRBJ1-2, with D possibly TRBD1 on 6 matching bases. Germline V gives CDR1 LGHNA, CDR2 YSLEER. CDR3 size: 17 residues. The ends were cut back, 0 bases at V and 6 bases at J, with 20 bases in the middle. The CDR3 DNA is TGCGCCAGCAGCCAAGAATCCCACCCCAGGGGCCAAAATGGCTACACCTTC. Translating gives CASSQESHPRGQNGYTF.

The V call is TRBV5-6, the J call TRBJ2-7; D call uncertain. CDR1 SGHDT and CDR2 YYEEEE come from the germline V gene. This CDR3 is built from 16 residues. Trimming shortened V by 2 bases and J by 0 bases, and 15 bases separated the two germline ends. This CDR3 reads CASSFTGHGASYEQYF. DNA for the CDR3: TGTGCCAGCAGCTTTACCGGGCATGGAGCCTCCTACGAGCAGTACTTC. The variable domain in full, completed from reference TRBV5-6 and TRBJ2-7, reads DAGVTQSPTHLIKTRGQQVTLRCSPKSGHDTVSWYQQALGQGPQFIFQYYEEEERQRGNFPDRFSGHQFPNYSSELNVNALLLGDSALYLCASSFTGHGASYEQYFGPGTRLTVT.

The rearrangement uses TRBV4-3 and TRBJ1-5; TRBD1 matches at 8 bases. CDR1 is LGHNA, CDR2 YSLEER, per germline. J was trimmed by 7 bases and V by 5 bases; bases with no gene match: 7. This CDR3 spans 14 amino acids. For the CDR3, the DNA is TGCGCCAGCAGCTCACGGACAGGGAACCAGCCCCAGCATTTT. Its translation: CASSSRTGNQPQHF.

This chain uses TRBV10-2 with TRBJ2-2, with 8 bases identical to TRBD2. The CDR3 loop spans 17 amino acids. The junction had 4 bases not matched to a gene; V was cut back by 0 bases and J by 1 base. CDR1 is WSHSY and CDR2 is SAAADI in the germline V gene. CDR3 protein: CASSESSSGVNTGELFF. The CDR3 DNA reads TGCGCCAGCAGTGAGTCGAGTAGCGGGGTGAACACCGGGGAGCTGTTTTTT.

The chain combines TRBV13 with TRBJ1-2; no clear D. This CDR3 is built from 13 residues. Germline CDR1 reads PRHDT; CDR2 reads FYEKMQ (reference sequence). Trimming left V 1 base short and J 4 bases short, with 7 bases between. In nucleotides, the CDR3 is TGTGCCAGCAGCTTAGTACAGAGCTATGGCTACACCTTC. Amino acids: CASSLVQSYGYTF.

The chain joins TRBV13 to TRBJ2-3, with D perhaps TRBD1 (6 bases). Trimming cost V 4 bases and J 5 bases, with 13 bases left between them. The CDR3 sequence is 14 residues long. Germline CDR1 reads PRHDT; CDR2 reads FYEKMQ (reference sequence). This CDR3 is CASSSTGMRDTQYF. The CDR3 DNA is TGTGCCAGCAGCTCAACAGGGATGAGAGATACGCAGTATTTT.

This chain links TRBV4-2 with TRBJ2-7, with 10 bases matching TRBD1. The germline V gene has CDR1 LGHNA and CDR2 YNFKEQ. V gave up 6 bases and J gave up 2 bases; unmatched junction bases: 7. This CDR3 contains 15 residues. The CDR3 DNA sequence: TGTGCCAGCAGGCTCGTGGGACAGGGGACCTACGAGCAGTACTTC. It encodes CASRLVGQGTYEQYF.

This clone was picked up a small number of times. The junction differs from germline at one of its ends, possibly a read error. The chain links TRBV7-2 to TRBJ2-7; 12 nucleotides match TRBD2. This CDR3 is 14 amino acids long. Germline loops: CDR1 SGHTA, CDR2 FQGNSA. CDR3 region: CASSLAGGSYEQYF. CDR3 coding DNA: TGTGCCAGCAGCCTAGCGGGGGGGTCCTACGAGCAGTACTTC.